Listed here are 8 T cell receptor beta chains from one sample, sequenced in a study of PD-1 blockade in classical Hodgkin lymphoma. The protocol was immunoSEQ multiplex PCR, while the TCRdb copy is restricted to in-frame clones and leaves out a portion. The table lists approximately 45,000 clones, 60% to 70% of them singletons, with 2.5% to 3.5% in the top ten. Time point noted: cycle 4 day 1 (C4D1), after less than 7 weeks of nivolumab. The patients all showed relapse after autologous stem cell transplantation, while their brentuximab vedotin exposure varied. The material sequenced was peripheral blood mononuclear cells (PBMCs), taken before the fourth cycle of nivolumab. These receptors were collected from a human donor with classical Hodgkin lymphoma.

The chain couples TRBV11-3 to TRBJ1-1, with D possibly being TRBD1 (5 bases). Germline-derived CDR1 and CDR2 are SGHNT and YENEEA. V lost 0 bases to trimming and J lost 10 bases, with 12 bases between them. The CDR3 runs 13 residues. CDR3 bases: TGTGCCAGCAGCTTAGACGGGGACTCGGGAGCTTTCTTT. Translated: CASSLDGDSGAFF.

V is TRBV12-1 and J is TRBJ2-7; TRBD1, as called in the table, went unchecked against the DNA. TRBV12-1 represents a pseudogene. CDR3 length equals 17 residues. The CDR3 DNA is TGTGCCAGCAGCTTTTATTTCATTGGCCTCCCCGCCTACGAGCAGTACTTC. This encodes CASSFYFIGLPAYEQYF.

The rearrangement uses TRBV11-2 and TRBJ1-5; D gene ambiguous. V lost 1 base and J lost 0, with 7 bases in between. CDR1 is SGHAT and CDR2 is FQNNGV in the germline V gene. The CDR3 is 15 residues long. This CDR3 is CASSLGLDSNQPQHF. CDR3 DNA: TGTGCCAGCAGCTTAGGACTGGATAGCAATCAGCCCCAGCATTTT.

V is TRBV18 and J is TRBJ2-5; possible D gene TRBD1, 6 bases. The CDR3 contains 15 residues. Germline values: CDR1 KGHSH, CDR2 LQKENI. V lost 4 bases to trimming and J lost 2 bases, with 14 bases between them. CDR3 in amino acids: CASSRAGQGQETQYF. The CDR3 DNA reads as TGTGCCAGCTCACGAGCTGGGCAGGGGCAAGAGACCCAGTACTTC.

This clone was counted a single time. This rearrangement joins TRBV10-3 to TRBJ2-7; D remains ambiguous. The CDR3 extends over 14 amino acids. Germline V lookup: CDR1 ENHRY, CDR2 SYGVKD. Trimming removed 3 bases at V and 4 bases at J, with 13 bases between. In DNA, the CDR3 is TGTGCCATCAGTGATTCAGAGGAATATTACGAGCAGTACTTC. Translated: CAISDSEEYYEQYF.

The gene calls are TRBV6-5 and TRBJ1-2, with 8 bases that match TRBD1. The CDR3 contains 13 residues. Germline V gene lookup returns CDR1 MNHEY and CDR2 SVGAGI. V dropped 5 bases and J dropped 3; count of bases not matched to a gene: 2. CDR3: CASSIQGDYGYTF. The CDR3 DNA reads TGTGCCAGCAGTATACAGGGGGACTATGGCTACACCTTC.

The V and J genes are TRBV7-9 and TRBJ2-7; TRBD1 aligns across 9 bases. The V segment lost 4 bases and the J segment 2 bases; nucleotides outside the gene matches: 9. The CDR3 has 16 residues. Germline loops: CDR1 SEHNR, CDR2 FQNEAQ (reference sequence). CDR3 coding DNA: TGTGCCAGCAGCTCTAAAACAGGGACAGGGACCTACGAGCAGTACTTC. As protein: CASSSKTGTGTYEQYF.

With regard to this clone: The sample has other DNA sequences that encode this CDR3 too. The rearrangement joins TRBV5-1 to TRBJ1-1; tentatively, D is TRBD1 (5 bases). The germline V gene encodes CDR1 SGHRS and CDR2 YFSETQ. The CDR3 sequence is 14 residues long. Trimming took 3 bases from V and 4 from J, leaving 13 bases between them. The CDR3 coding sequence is TGCGCCAGCAGCTCGGGGCAGGGAGCCACTGAAGCTTTCTTT. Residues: CASSSGQGATEAFF.